This T cell receptor beta chain was recorded in a study of Graves' ophthalmopathy and Graves' hyperthyroidism. Study-wide points: Using a 13-signature model, the authors split ophthalmopathy from stable hyperthyroidism, with roughly 90% sensitivity and approximately 78% specificity.

V dropped 5 bases and J dropped 7 bases, with 6 bases sitting between them. The germline gives CDR1 SGHTA, CDR2 FQGNSA. The CDR3 has 12 residues. Notes on this clonotype: Its target is unknown.

As the template, RNA transcripts were used to amplify TCR beta CDR3 regions. Scientists carried out first-round RT-PCR using HTBI primers and then a second-round multiplex PCR. TCRdb re-called the multiplex PCR reads through MiXCR, storing one row per CDR3 protein. The sample carries around 1.1 million distinct CDR3 sequences, about 36% recorded once. Newly diagnosed hyperthyroidism donors, aged 18 to 65, duration under 2 months. In this cohort, patients with other autoimmune diseases, uncontrolled infections, pregnancy or lactation were excluded. Clinical symptoms and serum thyroxine were used for diagnosis; TRAb, thyroid ultrasound and orbital computed tomography were also relied on.

Specimen: peripheral blood or thyroid tissue (not recorded which). The chain couples TRBV7-2 to TRBJ1-6, with unresolved D. This sequence originates from an adult man with Graves' hyperthyroidism. The CDR3 DNA is TGTGCCAGCAGCGGCCACAATTCACCCCTCCACTTT. Translation: CASSGHNSPLHF.